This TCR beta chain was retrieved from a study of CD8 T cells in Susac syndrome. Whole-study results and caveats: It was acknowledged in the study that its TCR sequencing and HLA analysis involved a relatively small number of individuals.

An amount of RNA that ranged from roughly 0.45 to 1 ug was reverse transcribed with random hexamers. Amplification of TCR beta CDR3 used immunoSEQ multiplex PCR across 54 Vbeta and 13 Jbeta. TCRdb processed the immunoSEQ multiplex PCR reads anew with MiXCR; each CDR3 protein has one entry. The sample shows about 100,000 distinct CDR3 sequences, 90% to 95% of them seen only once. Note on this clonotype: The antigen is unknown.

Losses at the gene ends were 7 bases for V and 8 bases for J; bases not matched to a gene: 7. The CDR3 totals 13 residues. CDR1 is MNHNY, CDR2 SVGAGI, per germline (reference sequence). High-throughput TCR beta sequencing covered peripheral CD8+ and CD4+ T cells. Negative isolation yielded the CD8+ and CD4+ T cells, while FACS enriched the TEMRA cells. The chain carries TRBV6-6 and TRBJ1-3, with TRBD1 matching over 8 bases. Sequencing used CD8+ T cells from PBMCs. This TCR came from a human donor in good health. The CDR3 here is CASTLDRVHTIYF. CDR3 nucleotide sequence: TGTGCCAGCACCTTGGACAGGGTACACACCATATATTTT.